This T cell receptor (beta chain) was identified during a study of control samples from healthy donors and cancer patients. This CDR3 comprises 14 residues. Germline CDR1 KGHSH, CDR2 LQKENI. The V end was cut by 3 bases, the J end by 0 bases, with 6 bases between. Libraries were prepared by immunoSEQ multiplex PCR; TCRdb keeps only in-frame clonotypes and omits some of them. The top ten hold about 9.9% of the sample, which has about 80,000 clones, approximately 82% seen once. Sample: PBMCs. The receptor was derived from a man aged 55 to 69 with head and neck cancer. This sequence joins TRBV18 and TRBJ1-3; D ambiguous. The CDR3 coding sequence is TGTGCCAGCTCACCGGACCGCTCTGGAAACACCATATATTTT. This sequence encodes CASSPDRSGNTIYF.